The rows below give T cell receptor beta chains drawn from one sample of a study of cytomegalovirus exposure and HLA in healthy donors. Produced via immunoSEQ multiplex PCR; TCRdb's table is partial and in-frame only. The table shows about 94,000 clones, with roughly 86% occurring only once. Material: PBMCs. These TCRs come from a human donor in good health. CDR3s include the opening cysteine and the closing phenylalanine or tryptophan. D genes are given only for firm matches. Clone size appears in some rows only: once, few, many, or a class for an expanded clone.

>TRBJ2-7|once|TRBD2|TRBV5-4
CASTRGGEQYF
>TRBJ2-2|.|.|TRBV5-1
CASSAAGLTNTGELFF
>TRBJ1-2|.|.|TRBV7-2
CASSLNRNRFYGYTF
>TRBJ2-1|.|TRBD2|TRBV7-9
CASSLAGGRYNEQFF
>TRBJ1-2|.|.|TRBV5-6
CASQALTFAGDGYTF
>TRBJ2-3|few|.|TRBV12-2
CASRFQSGQGIDTQYF
>TRBJ2-7|.|.|TRBV7-8
CASSLGEISYEQYF
>TRBJ2-7|few|TRBD1|TRBV4-2
CASSQEGTGGTGGHEQYF
>TRBJ2-3|.|.|TRBV11-3
CASSFYYDTQYF
>TRBJ1-2|.|TRBD1|TRBV11-2
CASTLDGTAAGYTF
>TRBJ2-7|.|.|TRBV2
CASKGTFSSYEQYF
>TRBJ1-1|.|TRBD1|TRBV5-4
CASSWGQGDTEAFF
>TRBJ2-2|.|.|TRBV29-1
CSVEDLGASSGTGELFF
>TRBJ2-7|.|.|TRBV7-7
CASSLALSDRPYEQYF
>TRBJ1-2|.|TRBD1|TRBV18
CASSPTGGKGAHYGYTF
>TRBJ2-5|.|TRBD1|TRBV9
CASSGGLGTGGETQYF
>TRBJ1-5|.|TRBD1|TRBV18
CASAQGVQQANQPQHF
>TRBJ1-2|.|.|TRBV6-5
CASSYSPGLLSYGYTF
>TRBJ2-7|.|.|TRBV21-1
CASQWDWSSYEQYF
>TRBJ2-6|few|TRBD1|TRBV5-1
CASSSGQGLANVLTF
>TRBJ1-5|.|TRBD1|TRBV6-1
CASNPGTGQQPQHF
>TRBJ2-1|.|TRBD2|TRBV19
CASSMISGGAKEQFF
>TRBJ1-6|once|.|TRBV4-3
CASSQDRGIPLHF
>TRBJ1-1|.|.|TRBV9
CASSVGVSLERSTEAFF
>TRBJ2-3|.|TRBD2|TRBV27
CASSSGLAGGTDTQYF
>TRBJ2-7|.|TRBD1|TRBV29-1
CSVVGTGDYEQYF
>TRBJ2-5|.|TRBD1|TRBV7-3
CASSLRTGQQETQYF
>TRBJ2-4|.|TRBD1|TRBV9
CASSPRQGASIQYF
>TRBJ2-5|.|.|TRBV29-1
CSVVRQMYQETQYF
>TRBJ1-1|.|.|TRBV11-3
CASSRDTNTEAFF
>TRBJ2-3|.|TRBD2|TRBV7-8
CASSQLASGGFTDTQYF
>TRBJ1-2|.|TRBD1|TRBV19
CASSTKDRLRGYTF
>TRBJ2-5|.|TRBD1|TRBV7-2
CASSLGGRGLYKTQYF
>TRBJ2-1|.|TRBD1|TRBV20-1
CRGTGNNEQFF
>TRBJ2-7|once|TRBD2|TRBV27
CASSPRGGSGSPYEQYF
>TRBJ1-4|.|TRBD1|TRBV5-4
CASSLDRGDEKLFF
>TRBJ2-7|few|.|TRBV5-1
CASSTYGGLTYEQYF
>TRBJ2-7|.|.|TRBV14
CASSQGIGGREQYF
>TRBJ1-2|.|.|TRBV7-9
CASCVGFRGVDYGYTF
>TRBJ2-7|.|TRBD1|TRBV7-2
CASSLAPGQSSYEQYF
>TRBJ1-5|.|.|TRBV6-5
CASSPQGNQPQHF
>TRBJ2-2|.|TRBD1|TRBV5-1
CASSRYGTGYTGELFF
>TRBJ2-2|few|.|TRBV15
CATSRAVQAGELFF
>TRBJ2-2|few|TRBD2|TRBV5-1
CASSLVAGEGTGELFF
>TRBJ2-5|.|.|TRBV6-5
CASSYSRFGETQYF
>.|.|TRBD1|TRBV5-1
CASSLRTGGFEQYF
>TRBJ2-7|.|TRBD1|TRBV4-3
CASSPRTGSYEQYF
>TRBJ2-5|.|.|TRBV30
CASRGSPAGETQYF
>TRBJ2-2|.|TRBD2|TRBV4-3
CASSQDTWLAGGTGELFF
>TRBJ1-5|.|TRBD1|TRBV6-4
CASSPGTGTNQPQHF
>TRBJ2-2|.|TRBD2|TRBV19
CASSVGLAGGPATGELFF
>TRBJ2-7|.|.|TRBV4-3
CASSQFTGYEQYF
>TRBJ2-2|.|.|TRBV9
CASSVAVGGATGELFF
>TRBJ2-1|.|.|TRBV19
CASSNGDRLYNEQFF
>TRBJ1-1|few|.|TRBV2
CASSSQGRTEAFF
>TRBJ1-1|few|.|TRBV27
CASSSGGNTEAFF
>TRBJ2-7|.|.|TRBV28
CASTPRNPYEQYF
>TRBJ2-7|few|TRBD2|TRBV6-5
CASSRLATYEQYF
>TRBJ2-5|.|TRBD2|TRBV6-4
CASSGGTSGSVIETQYF
>TRBJ1-2|once|.|TRBV12-2
CASKLGGYPIYGYTF